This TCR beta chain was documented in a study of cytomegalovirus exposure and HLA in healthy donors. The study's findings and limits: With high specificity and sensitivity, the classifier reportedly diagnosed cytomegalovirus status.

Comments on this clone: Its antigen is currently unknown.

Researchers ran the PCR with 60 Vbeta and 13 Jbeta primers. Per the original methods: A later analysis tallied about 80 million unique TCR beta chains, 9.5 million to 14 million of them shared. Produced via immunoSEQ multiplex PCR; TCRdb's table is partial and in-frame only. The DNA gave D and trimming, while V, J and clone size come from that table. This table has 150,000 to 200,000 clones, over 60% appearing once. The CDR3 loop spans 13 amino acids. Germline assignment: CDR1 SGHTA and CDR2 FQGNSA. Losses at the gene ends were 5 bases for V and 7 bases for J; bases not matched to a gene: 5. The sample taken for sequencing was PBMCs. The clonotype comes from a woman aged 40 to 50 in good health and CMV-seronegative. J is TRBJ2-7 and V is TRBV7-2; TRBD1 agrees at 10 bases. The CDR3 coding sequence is TGTGCCAGCAGCCCACAGGGACAGGGGGAGCAGTACGTC. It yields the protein CASSPQGQGEQYV.